The 19 T cell receptor beta chains given below trace back to one sample, sequenced in a study of T cell responses to AZD1222 COVID-19 vaccine. Clones were sequenced by immunoSEQ multiplex PCR, and TCRdb holds only the in-frame ones, with some missing. The sample lists about 130,000 clones; 80% to 95% were seen once. This specimen was peripheral blood, taken 28 days after the second AZD1222 dose. The receptors were sampled from an adult who received the AZD1222 COVID-19 vaccine.

The gene calls are TRBV5-1 and TRBJ2-3; 9 bases map to TRBD2. Germline values: CDR1 SGHRS, CDR2 YFSETQ. The CDR3 extends over 18 amino acids. V lost 0 bases to trimming and J lost 2 bases; unmatched junction nucleotides: 10. DNA of the CDR3: TGCGCCAGCAGCTTGGGAGGACTAGCGCAAATGAACACAGATACGCAGTATTTT. Translated, it gives CASSLGGLAQMNTDTQYF.

This chain uses TRBV30 with TRBJ2-5, with 10 bases fitting TRBD2. V was pared by 1 base and J by 4 bases, with 0 bases of the junction left unmatched. The germline V gene encodes CDR1 GTSNPN and CDR2 SVGIG (reference sequence). The CDR3 extends over 13 amino acids. In DNA form, the CDR3 reads TGTGCCTGGAGTGGACTAGCGGGAGAGACCCAGTACTTC. The encoded protein is CAWSGLAGETQYF.

The chain joins TRBV30 to TRBJ1-6; D may be TRBD1 (6 bases). V lost 1 base and J lost 7, with 11 bases in between. CDR3 size: 14 residues. In germline, CDR1 is GTSNPN, CDR2 SVGIG (reference sequence). The CDR3 is CAWSAGRGNSPLHF. The CDR3 DNA follows: TGTGCCTGGAGTGCTGGCAGGGGAAATTCACCCCTCCACTTT.

V is TRBV9 and J is TRBJ1-6; perhaps TRBD1 as D (5 bases). The V and J ends lost 0 bases and 10 bases respectively, with 14 bases between them. CDR1 is SGDLS and CDR2 is YYNGEE in the germline V gene. There are 15 residues in the CDR3. The chain's CDR3 is CASSVGGTGHSPLHF. In DNA, the CDR3 is TGTGCCAGCAGCGTAGGGGGTACGGGGCACTCACCCCTCCACTTT.

This chain's CDR3 is CASSIQAGYEQYF. The CDR3 DNA follows: TGTGCCAGTAGTATCCAGGCAGGGTACGAGCAGTACTTC. V is TRBV19 and J is TRBJ2-7; maybe TRBD1 (5 bases). V dropped 3 bases and J dropped 4 bases, with 10 bases sitting between them. This CDR3 comprises 13 residues. Germline V lookup: CDR1 LNHDA, CDR2 SQIVND (reference sequence).

This clone came up once. The chain recombines TRBV5-4 with TRBJ2-7; D unclear. V lost 1 base and J 0 bases, leaving 8 bases between the germline ends. The CDR3 runs to 14 residues. The germline gives CDR1 SGHNT, CDR2 YYREEE (reference sequence). DNA of the CDR3: TGTGCCAGCAGCTTGTACACCACCTCCTACGAGCAGTACTTC. Protein sequence: CASSLYTTSYEQYF.

The chain recombines TRBV19 with TRBJ1-1, with a possible D match to TRBD1 (6 bases). Germline V gives CDR1 LNHDA, CDR2 SQIVND (reference sequence). Trimming stripped 9 bases from V and 1 base from J, with 15 bases between. This CDR3 contains 14 residues. In DNA form, the CDR3 reads TGTGCCAGCGCCGGGGACAACAAGAACACTGAAGCTTTCTTT. Translated, it gives CASAGDNKNTEAFF.

This chain joins TRBV13 and TRBJ1-1, with D unresolved. V was trimmed by 5 bases and J by 10 bases, leaving 14 bases between them. The CDR3 consists of 12 residues. Germline V gene sequence: CDR1 PRHDT, CDR2 FYEKMQ (reference sequence). CDR3 protein: CASSPFYRGAFF. The CDR3 nucleotides are TGTGCCAGCAGCCCATTTTACCGTGGAGCTTTCTTT.

V and J are TRBV7-2 and TRBJ2-1, with D tentatively TRBD2 (6 bases). This CDR3 comprises 12 residues. Germline V gene sequence: CDR1 SGHTA, CDR2 FQGNSA. V was cut by 5 bases and J by 16 bases, with 18 bases left in between. CDR3 loop: CASSESTRGIFF. DNA of the CDR3: TGTGCCAGCAGCGAATCGACTAGGGGTATCTTCTTC.

The CDR3: CASSVDAARPGELFF. The CDR3 DNA reads TGTGCCAGCAGCGTAGACGCGGCTAGACCCGGGGAGCTGTTTTTT. This chain uses TRBV9 with TRBJ2-2; D is ambiguous. Germline V gives CDR1 SGDLS, CDR2 YYNGEE. There are 15 residues in the CDR3. Between the trimmed V and J ends, which lost 0 bases and 6 bases, there was a span of 12 bases.

The V and J genes are TRBV2 and TRBJ2-7; TRBD2 is a possible D gene (6 bases). The CDR3 runs to 13 residues. The germline V gene has CDR1 SNHLY and CDR2 FYNNEI. Deletions cut 6 bases from V and 4 bases from J, with 13 bases between. CDR3 coding DNA: TGTGCCAGCAGGGGGGGAACAGGTTACGAGCAGTACTTC. This sequence encodes CASRGGTGYEQYF.

Here the CDR3 DNA reads TGTGCCAGCATGGCCAGGCGTTATAGCAATCAGCCCCAGCATTTT. This sequence encodes CASMARRYSNQPQHF. The V call is TRBV6-5, the J call TRBJ1-5; D not resolved. CDR1 and CDR2 from the germline V gene are MNHEY and SVGAGI. Trimming cost V 7 bases and J 0 bases, with 13 bases left between them. The CDR3 has 15 amino acids.

This clone has only a few counts. The chain carries TRBV13 and TRBJ2-7; D unclear. Trimming removed 5 bases at V and 5 bases at J, with 10 bases between. The germline CDR1 and CDR2 sequences are PRHDT and FYEKMQ (reference sequence). The CDR3 is made up of 12 amino acids. The CDR3 nucleotides are TGTGCCAGCAGCCCCCATAGGAACGAGCAGTACTTC. Its translation: CASSPHRNEQYF.

This rearrangement joins TRBV3-1 (or the pseudogene TRBV3-2) to TRBJ1-4, with D hard to call. The CDR3 consists of 15 residues. The ends were cut back, 1 base at V and 5 bases at J, with 11 bases in the middle. CDR1 and CDR2 (germline): LGHDT, YNNKEL (reference sequence). The CDR3, as DNA: TGTGCCAGCAGCCAAGGAGCCCAGCCAAATGAAAAACTGTTTTTT. This translates into CASSQGAQPNEKLFF.

The chain recombines TRBV30 with TRBJ2-1, with 11 positions matching TRBD1. With 2 bases clipped from V and 8 bases from J, the junction kept 5 bases outside the gene matches. The germline V gene has CDR1 GTSNPN and CDR2 SVGIG (reference sequence). The CDR3 contains 14 residues. DNA of the CDR3: TGTGCCTGGAGTCCTGGACAGGGGGCTGATGAGCAGTTCTTC. Protein sequence: CAWSPGQGADEQFF. Together with reference TRBV30 and TRBJ2-1, the CDR3 gives the full variable domain: SQTIHQWPATLVQPVGSPLSLECTVEGTSNPNLYWYRQAAGRGLQLLFYSVGIGQISSEVPQNLSASRPQDRQFILSSKKLLLSDSGFYLCAWSPGQGADEQFFGPGTRLTVL.

The V gene is TRBV19, the J gene TRBJ2-7; perhaps D is TRBD1 or TRBD2 (5 bases each). V lost 3 bases, J lost 2 bases, and 11 bases lay in between. This CDR3 region has 14 residues. Germline V CDR1 and CDR2: LNHDA, SQIVND (reference sequence). CDR3 residues: CASSMAGAPYEQYF. DNA for the CDR3: TGTGCCAGTAGTATGGCCGGGGCCCCCTACGAGCAGTACTTC.

The chain couples TRBV6-4 to TRBJ2-7; D is uncertain. Looked up from germline, CDR1 is MRHNA and CDR2 is SNTAGT. This CDR3 is built from 18 residues. The V end was cut by 11 bases, the J end by 3 bases, with 32 bases between. In DNA form, the CDR3 reads TGTGCCCACCCTCTCTGGCCGGATAGTCACACGTGGTACTACGAGCAGTACTTC. Translating gives CAHPLWPDSHTWYYEQYF.

The chain recombines TRBV3-1 (or the pseudogene TRBV3-2) with TRBJ1-3; D is uncertain. The CDR3 sequence is 15 residues long. V lost 2 bases and J 4 bases, leaving 12 bases between the germline ends. Germline-derived CDR1 and CDR2 are LGHDT and YNNKEL (reference sequence). The DNA for the CDR3 is TGTGCCAGCAGCCAAATCACAACTCGGGGAAACACCATATATTTT. Protein sequence: CASSQITTRGNTIYF.

V gene TRBV6-2 or TRBV6-3 combines with J gene TRBJ2-7, with TRBD2 matching over 14 bases. Germline-derived CDR1 and CDR2 are MNHEY and SVGEGT. V was clipped by 6 bases and J by 0 bases; unmatched bases: 4. There are 16 residues in the CDR3. CDR3 protein: CASSRGTSGSSYEQYF. The CDR3 DNA follows: TGTGCCAGCAGCCGAGGGACTAGCGGGAGCTCCTACGAGCAGTACTTC.